This TCR beta chain was recovered during a study of blood T cell repertoires in COVID-19. Trimming took 8 bases from V and 6 from J; bases not matched to a gene: 5. Germline V gene sequence: CDR1 LNHDA, CDR2 SQIVND (reference sequence). The CDR3 is made up of 13 amino acids. Produced via immunoSEQ multiplex PCR; TCRdb's table is partial and in-frame only. The repertoire consists of under 300,000 clones, with less than 85% occurring once and the leading ten covering about 5.3%. The chain joins TRBV19 to TRBJ1-5; 9 bases line up with TRBD1. Sequencing input: peripheral blood. This sequence originates from a woman of 80 years or more with active or convalescent COVID-19. This chain's CDR3 is CASSGTGRQPQHF. As DNA, the CDR3 is TGTGCCAGTTCCGGGACAGGGCGTCAGCCCCAGCATTTT.